This is a list of T cell receptor beta chains from one sample in a study of blood T cell repertoires in COVID-19. Measured with immunoSEQ multiplex PCR; TCRdb has only the in-frame clones, and not every one. The table lists more than 25,000 clones, almost 90% of them singletons. Sample: peripheral blood. The receptors were sampled from a man in his sixties or seventies with acute or convalescent COVID-19. CDR3s include the opening cysteine and the closing phenylalanine or tryptophan. A D gene is named only where the DNA matches it firmly. Size values are once, few and many counts, or a class for expanded clones, and some rows have none.

clone size	D gene	J gene	V gene	CDR3 protein	CDR3 DNA
NA	TRBD1	TRBJ2-3	TRBV3-1/TRBV3-2	CASSHRQGLADTQYF	TGTGCCAGCAGCCACCGACAGGGGTTAGCAGATACGCAGTATTTT
NA	TRBD2	TRBJ2-5	TRBV9	CASSVGTSGYQETQYF	TGTGCCAGCAGCGTGGGGACTAGCGGGTACCAAGAGACCCAGTACTTC
NA	NA	TRBJ2-2	TRBV2	CASSGEQVITGELFF	TGTGCCAGCAGTGGAGAACAGGTTATCACCGGGGAGCTGTTTTTT
once	NA	TRBJ2-1	TRBV12-3/TRBV12-4	CASKETSYNEQFF	TGTGCCAGCAAAGAGACTAGCTACAATGAGCAGTTCTTC
NA	NA	TRBJ1-3	TRBV28	CASLSSGNTIYF	TGTGCCAGCCTCAGCTCTGGAAACACCATATATTTT
NA	NA	TRBJ2-2	TRBV2	CASRGGGGKVTGELFF	TGTGCCAGCAGGGGGGGAGGCGGGAAGGTCACCGGGGAGCTGTTTTTT
NA	NA	TRBJ2-2	TRBV21-1	CASSEVETSGSVDTGELFF	TGTGCCAGCAGCGAAGTTGAGACTAGCGGGAGTGTAGACACCGGGGAGCTGTTTTTT
NA	TRBD1	TRBJ1-1	TRBV10-3	CAISASQGLAFF	TGTGCCATCAGTGCATCACAGGGGCTAGCTTTCTTT
NA	NA	TRBJ2-1	TRBV3-1/TRBV3-2	CASSQPTGFSNEQFF	TGTGCCAGCAGCCAACCTACAGGGTTTTCGAATGAGCAGTTCTTC
NA	NA	TRBJ2-4	TRBV2	CASNERAGRGIQYF	TGTGCCAGCAATGAGAGGGCCGGCCGTGGCATTCAGTACTTC
NA	NA	TRBJ2-1	TRBV2	CASSPQEGSEQFF	TGTGCCAGCAGCCCCCAGGAAGGGAGTGAGCAGTTCTTC
NA	TRBD2	TRBJ2-1	TRBV18	CASSPSGLAGENEQFF	TGTGCCAGCTCACCGTCGGGACTAGCGGGAGAAAATGAGCAGTTCTTC
NA	NA	TRBJ1-1	TRBV5-1	CASSLDPGGKTEAFF	TGCGCCAGCAGCTTGGACCCGGGCGGGAAGACTGAAGCTTTCTTT
NA	TRBD2	TRBJ2-3	TRBV11-1	CASSHLSGKTDTQYF	TGTGCCAGCAGCCATCTTAGCGGGAAGACCGATACGCAGTATTTT
NA	NA	TRBJ1-1	TRBV6-5	CASSRTAVPEAFF	TGTGCCAGCAGTAGGACAGCTGTCCCTGAAGCTTTCTTT
NA	NA	TRBJ1-5	TRBV6-5	CASVDSPHKPQHF	TGTGCCAGCGTGGACAGTCCTCATAAGCCCCAGCATTTT
NA	TRBD2	TRBJ2-7	TRBV7-2	CASSARTSGSYEQYF	TGTGCCAGCAGCGCCAGGACTAGCGGGAGCTACGAGCAGTACTTC
NA	NA	TRBJ2-2	TRBV4-3	CASSRSVGELFF	TGCGCCAGCAGCCGCAGTGTCGGGGAGCTGTTTTTT
NA	NA	TRBJ2-2	TRBV2	CASSTGSGELFF	TGTGCCAGCAGTACAGGGTCCGGGGAGCTGTTTTTT
NA	NA	TRBJ2-2	TRBV18	CASFGQMRGELFF	TGTGCCAGCTTCGGACAGATGCGGGGGGAGCTGTTTTTT
NA	TRBD1	TRBJ1-4	TRBV5-1	CAAQGETGNGEKLFF	TGCGCCGCCCAAGGGGAGACAGGGAATGGTGAAAAACTGTTTTTT
NA	TRBD2	TRBJ2-2	TRBV15	CATSRVGGLAGGTGELFF	TGTGCCACCAGCAGAGTGGGAGGTCTAGCGGGAGGGACCGGGGAGCTGTTTTTT
NA	TRBD2	TRBJ2-5	TRBV6-2/TRBV6-3	CASSYLIGTSAQETQYF	TGTGCCAGCAGTTACCTAATCGGGACTAGCGCCCAAGAGACCCAGTACTTC
NA	TRBD1	TRBJ1-1	TRBV18	CASSPTGGLWNTEAFF	TGTGCCAGCTCACCTACAGGGGGTTTGTGGAACACTGAAGCTTTCTTT
NA	NA	TRBJ2-1	TRBV7-2	CASSSNLLRNEQFF	TGTGCCAGCAGCTCTAATCTGCTGAGGAATGAGCAGTTCTTC
NA	TRBD1	TRBJ2-7	TRBV6-5	CASAPDRGGEQYF	TGTGCCAGCGCCCCCGACAGGGGGGGCGAGCAGTACTTC
NA	TRBD1	TRBJ2-1	TRBV3-1/TRBV3-2	CASSPRQGGLREFF	TGTGCCAGCAGTCCCCGACAGGGTGGGTTACGGGAGTTCTTC
few	NA	TRBJ1-5	TRBV4-3	CASSLTGRGNQPQHF	TGCGCCAGCAGCCTGACAGGACGCGGAAATCAGCCCCAGCATTTT
NA	NA	TRBJ2-2	TRBV3-1/TRBV3-2	CASSPPTDTGELFF	TGTGCCAGCAGCCCCCCCACGGACACCGGGGAGCTGTTTTTT
NA	NA	TRBJ2-3	TRBV28	CASSPQRVTSTDTQYF	TGTGCCAGCAGTCCGCAGCGGGTTACTAGCACAGATACGCAGTATTTT
NA	TRBD2	TRBJ2-2	TRBV29-1	CSVGMGGPPGELFF	TGCAGCGTTGGAATGGGAGGGCCGCCCGGGGAGCTGTTTTTT
NA	TRBD2	TRBJ2-1	TRBV6-6	CASSYEAGGNNEQFF	TGTGCCAGCAGTTACGAGGCGGGGGGAAACAATGAGCAGTTCTTC
NA	NA	TRBJ1-2	TRBV7-2	CASRRDNNYGYTF	TGTGCCAGCAGACGGGACAACAACTATGGCTACACCTTC
NA	NA	TRBJ2-7	TRBV12-3/TRBV12-4	CASRLDSNYEQYF	TGTGCCAGCAGGCTAGACAGTAACTACGAGCAGTACTTC
NA	NA	TRBJ2-7	TRBV11-2	CASSLDQGMRLEQYF	TGTGCCAGCAGCTTAGATCAGGGGATGAGGCTCGAGCAGTACTTC
NA	TRBD2	TRBJ2-1	TRBV9	CASCVAGTSGVYEQFF	TGTGCCAGCTGCGTAGCTGGGACTAGCGGGGTCTATGAGCAGTTCTTC
NA	TRBD1	TRBJ1-5	TRBV4-1	CASSPGGTGNQPQHF	TGCGCCAGCAGCCCAGGGGGGACAGGAAATCAGCCCCAGCATTTT
NA	NA	TRBJ2-3	TRBV4-2	CASSLTSGDTQYF	TGTGCCAGCAGCCTCACGAGCGGAGATACGCAGTATTTT
NA	NA	TRBJ2-1	TRBV29-1	CSVDPKRGFYNEQFF	TGCAGCGTTGACCCTAAAAGGGGTTTCTACAATGAGCAGTTCTTC
NA	NA	TRBJ1-1	TRBV4-2	CASSQVGRVGTEAFF	TGTGCCAGCAGCCAAGTGGGCAGGGTAGGGACTGAAGCTTTCTTT
NA	TRBD1	TRBJ1-5	TRBV6-5	CATWAGGLPQHF	TGTGCCACTTGGGCAGGGGGTCTGCCCCAGCATTTT
NA	TRBD2	TRBJ2-3	TRBV5-4	CASSSLAATDTQYF	TGTGCCAGCAGCTCTCTAGCGGCCACAGATACGCAGTATTTT